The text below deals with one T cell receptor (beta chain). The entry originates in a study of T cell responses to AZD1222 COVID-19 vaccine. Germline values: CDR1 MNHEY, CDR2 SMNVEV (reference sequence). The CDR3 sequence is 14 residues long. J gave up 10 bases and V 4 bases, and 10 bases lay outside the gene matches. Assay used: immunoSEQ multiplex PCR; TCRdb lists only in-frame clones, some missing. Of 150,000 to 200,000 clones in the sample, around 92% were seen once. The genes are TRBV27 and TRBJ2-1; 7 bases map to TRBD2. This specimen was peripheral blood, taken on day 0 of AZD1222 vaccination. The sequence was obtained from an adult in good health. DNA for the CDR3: TGTGCCAGCAGTTCCGGACTAGTTATTGAGGAGCAGTTCTTC. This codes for CASSSGLVIEEQFF.